A selection of T cell receptor beta chains follows, all from one sample in a study of regulatory T cells in long-lasting Graves disease. TCRdb re-analysed the multiplex PCR reads in MiXCR, keeping a single row per CDR3 protein. The sample includes nearly 350,000 distinct CDR3 sequences, roughly a fifth seen only once; the top ten take less than 30%. The material sequenced was peripheral blood mononuclear cells (PBMCs), taken when the disease was refractory, from a patient treated with antithyroid drugs. The source of these receptors is a female donor with Graves disease. Each CDR3 is given with its conserved first and last residue. The order of the fields is V gene, clone size, CDR3 protein. Where a row states a size, it is once, few, many or the class of an expanded clone; other rows omit it.

v_call: TRBV28; clone_size: many; cdr3_aa: CASSYPLWAPSSYEQYF
v_call: TRBV2; clone_size: many; cdr3_aa: CASSEALGGRGETQYF
v_call: TRBV7-2; clone_size: many; cdr3_aa: CASSLFGNTNSPLHF
v_call: TRBV19; clone_size: -; cdr3_aa: CASSSRLPGANVLTF
v_call: TRBV14; clone_size: -; cdr3_aa: CASSQRAANTGELFF
v_call: TRBV6-2/TRBV6-3; clone_size: many; cdr3_aa: CASSPGGYEQYF
v_call: TRBV9; clone_size: -; cdr3_aa: CASSARTGGTEAFF
v_call: TRBV7-9; clone_size: many; cdr3_aa: CASSPLAGGLETQYF
v_call: TRBV12-3/TRBV12-4; clone_size: many; cdr3_aa: CASNTQRGREQYF
v_call: TRBV11-2; clone_size: many; cdr3_aa: CASSSTGSGYTEAFF
v_call: TRBV12-3/TRBV12-4; clone_size: many; cdr3_aa: CASSFRRGVTEAFF
v_call: TRBV18; clone_size: few; cdr3_aa: CASSPVGTGELFF
v_call: TRBV6-2/TRBV6-3; clone_size: many; cdr3_aa: CASSYSIFKRSRDRLYGYTF
v_call: TRBV5-5; clone_size: many; cdr3_aa: CASSRANTGELFF
v_call: TRBV2; clone_size: many; cdr3_aa: CASSSRAGSDF
v_call: TRBV7-9; clone_size: -; cdr3_aa: CASSLGQKPEAFF
v_call: TRBV10-3; clone_size: -; cdr3_aa: CAISALGGTGELFF
v_call: TRBV7-2; clone_size: few; cdr3_aa: CASSLLGTGGHGELFF
v_call: TRBV3-1; clone_size: many; cdr3_aa: CASSLQAVNTEAFF
v_call: TRBV11-2; clone_size: -; cdr3_aa: CASSLDQAAHEQYF
v_call: TRBV7-2; clone_size: many; cdr3_aa: CASSPGTYTGELFF
v_call: TRBV2; clone_size: many; cdr3_aa: CASSDYGTAYEQYF
v_call: TRBV20-1; clone_size: -; cdr3_aa: CSAPTPGRASETQYF
v_call: TRBV10-3; clone_size: many; cdr3_aa: CAISEGTSNQPQHF
v_call: TRBV20-1; clone_size: -; cdr3_aa: CSARVSGTGGAPLHF
v_call: TRBV6-1; clone_size: many; cdr3_aa: CASSAYGRGNNQPQHF
v_call: TRBV6-2/TRBV6-3; clone_size: many; cdr3_aa: CASSYRRHAGNEQYF